The present entry profiles one T cell receptor beta chain with its context. The CDR3 runs to 12 residues. The V end lost 6 bases, the J end lost 4 bases, and 7 bases lay between the germline ends. Germline V gene data show CDR1 as SNHLY and CDR2 as FYNNEI. In the study's own analysis: Estimation of nucleated cell counts relied on the amplification of reference gene primers. Method: immunoSEQ multiplex PCR; TCRdb's copy keeps in-frame clones and lacks some. V and J calls and clone size are copied from that table; D and trimming were computed from the DNA. The profile shows fewer than 450,000 clones, 88% of them singletons. This record belongs to a study of blood T cell repertoires in COVID-19. Looking at the study overall: From the United States, Italy and Spain came samples of acute and convalescent COVID-19.

Ages ranged from about 18 to 89 years, with residence in some 25 US areas. The chain is built from TRBV2 and TRBJ1-3; D is ambiguous. The sample consisted of PBMCs or T cells enriched from blood (not recorded which). The clonotype comes from a woman in her thirties or forties with acute COVID-19. CDR3 region: CASSTAGNTIYF. The CDR3 DNA is TGTGCCAGCAGCACAGCCGGAAACACCATATATTTT. Filled out from reference TRBV2 and TRBJ1-3, the complete variable domain reads EPEVTQTPSHQVTQMGQEVILRCVPISNHLYFYWYRQILGQKVEFLVSFYNNEISEKSEIFDDQFSVERPDGSNFTLKIRSTKLEDSAMYFCASSTAGNTIYFGEGSWLTVV.